The clone carrying this TCR beta chain was recorded at least ten times. Its antigen is unidentified. The time point was: newly diagnosed GD, antithyroid drugs for less than 3 months. After RNA was extracted from PBMCs, the TCR library was made from it. iRepertoire HTBI primers and Arm-PCR of CDR3 regions built TCR beta libraries. TCRdb ran MiXCR on the multiplex PCR reads and lists one entry per CDR3 protein. The repertoire includes 350,000 to 550,000 distinct CDR3 sequences, around 15% of them detected once, and roughly 23% sits in the top ten. These data originate in a study of regulatory T cells in long-lasting Graves disease. Regarding the study as a whole: Persistent Graves' disease cases displayed lower TCR diversity than newly diagnosed ones.

These data also formed part of another study, on T cells in Graves' hyperthyroidism and ophthalmopathy. This second report adds: Researchers barred patients who had uncontrolled infection, other autoimmune disease, pregnancy or lactation. First-round RT-PCR of the TCR CDR3 relied on the HTBI primer set.

This sequence originates from a woman under 30 with Graves disease. The sample consisted of peripheral blood mononuclear cells (PBMCs), taken at new diagnosis, from a patient treated with antithyroid drugs.

CDR3 residues: CASSWGLAGALTRTQYF. As DNA, the CDR3 is TGTGCCAGCAGTTGGGGACTAGCGGGGGCCCTGACGCGTACGCAGTATTTT. The chain couples TRBV12-3 or TRBV12-4 to TRBJ2-3, with 14 bases identical to TRBD2. V gave up 4 bases and J gave up 8 bases; unmatched junction bases: 11. The CDR3 spans 17 residues.